Below, one TCR beta chain is given with its context. The sample belongs to a study of CD8 T cells in Susac syndrome. RNA in amounts of roughly 0.5 to 1 ug was reverse transcribed with random hexamers. TCRdb independently ran MiXCR on the immunoSEQ multiplex PCR reads; one entry per CDR3 protein. The table includes 200,000 to 250,000 distinct CDR3 sequences, roughly 92% detected once. Sequencing of TCR beta was performed on blood CD8+ T cells and on blood CD4+ T cells. Through negative isolation, CD4+ and CD8+ T cells were obtained, while TEMRA cells were enriched using FACS. V gave up 3 bases and J gave up 3 bases; unmatched junction bases: 2. Germline V gene sequence: CDR1 SGHVS, CDR2 FNYEAQ. The CDR3 totals 15 residues.

Material: CD8+ T cells from PBMCs. The source of this sequence is a human donor with multiple sclerosis. J is TRBJ2-1 and V is TRBV7-6; 10 bases map to TRBD1. CDR3 residues: CASSLGQGYYNEQFF. The CDR3 bases are TGTGCCAGCAGCTTGGGACAGGGGTACTACAATGAGCAGTTCTTC.